These 27 T cell receptor beta chains share one sample of origin, sequenced in a study of breast tumors, draining lymph nodes, adjacent tissues. Samples came from axillary lymph nodes draining the breast cancer. TCRdb re-called the multiplex PCR reads through MiXCR, storing one row per CDR3 protein. This sample has approximately 230,000 distinct CDR3 sequences, with nearly 35% found just once. Sequenced input: axillary lymph node tissue. The source is a female donor with breast cancer. Some clones in this sample may be carry-over from other donors' samples.

The J gene is TRBJ2-5, the V gene TRBV3-1, with D uncertain. V lost 7 bases and J 0 bases, leaving 18 bases between the germline ends. Germline CDR1 and CDR2: LGHDT and YNNKEL (reference sequence). The CDR3 runs 16 residues. CDR3 DNA: TGTGCCAGCACGTCCTCCGAGACTCCGTACCAAGAGACCCAGTACTTC. Encoded protein: CASTSSETPYQETQYF.

This clonotype was seen many times. The rearrangement links TRBV5-8 to TRBJ1-2, with D hard to call. This CDR3 is built from 13 residues. Trimming cost V 4 bases and J 4 bases, with 11 bases left between them. The V gene's germline CDR1 is SGHTS and CDR2 YDEGEE. The DNA of the CDR3 is TGTGCCAGCAGCGTATACGGAGTCTATGGCTACACCTTC. Its protein is CASSVYGVYGYTF.

This clonotype came up once. The V and J genes are TRBV6-2 or TRBV6-3 and TRBJ1-2; tentative D call: TRBD1 (5 bases). Trimming took 5 bases from V and 8 from J, leaving 21 bases between them. CDR1 and CDR2 (germline): MNHEY, SVGEGT. The CDR3 runs to 15 residues. The CDR3 reads CASSPPPPTKGGYTF. The CDR3 nucleotides are TGTGCCAGCAGTCCCCCCCCACCTACTAAGGGGGGCTACACCTTC.

This clonotype was seen ten or more times. The rearrangement joins TRBV3-1 to TRBJ2-1; D is unclear. The germline gives CDR1 LGHDT, CDR2 YNNKEL (reference sequence). CDR3 size: 16 residues. V gave up 2 bases and J gave up 2 bases, with 13 bases separating them. The CDR3 sequence is CASSQRVSAAYNEQFF. DNA of the CDR3: TGTGCCAGCAGCCAACGGGTCTCGGCTGCCTACAATGAGCAGTTCTTC.

This clonotype was found many times. The J gene is TRBJ2-3, the V gene TRBV6-4; D gene unclear. This CDR3 contains 15 residues. Germline CDR1 reads MRHNA; CDR2 reads SNTAGT. The V gene lost 5 bases and the J gene lost 2 bases, with 14 bases spanning the gap. This CDR3 is CASSRSFTYTDTQYF. CDR3 nucleotide sequence: TGTGCCAGCAGTAGGAGTTTCACCTACACAGATACGCAGTATTTT.

This clonotype came up many times. Written as DNA, the CDR3 is TGTGCCAGCAGCCCTGGACCGGGGGAGGATACGCAGTATTTT. Its translation is CASSPGPGEDTQYF. J is TRBJ2-3 and V is TRBV7-2, with D possibly being TRBD2 (6 bases). This CDR3 is built from 14 residues. V lost 5 bases and J lost 6, with 15 bases in between. Germline V CDR1 and CDR2: SGHTA, FQGNSA.

The table lists this clonotype with a few counts. The CDR3 reads CSFTGSYGYTF. CDR3 DNA: TGCAGCTTTACAGGGAGCTATGGCTACACCTTC. This chain links TRBV29-1 with TRBJ1-2; D may be TRBD1 (6 bases). Deletions cut 8 bases from V and 4 bases from J, with 11 bases between. The CDR3 is made up of 11 amino acids. CDR1 SQVTM and CDR2 ANQGSEA come from the germline V gene.

With regard to this clonotype: This may stem from a read error, because a much larger clone lies one nucleotide away. The V gene is TRBV5-6, the J gene TRBJ2-3; 7 positions match TRBD1. CDR3 length equals 16 residues. From germline, CDR1 is SGHDT and CDR2 YYEEEE. V shed 4 bases, J shed 1 base, and the junction held 9 bases outside the gene matches. The DNA of the CDR3 is TGTGCCAGCAGCATCGGACAGGCGGCGCGCACAGATACGCAGTATTTT. It specifies CASSIGQAARTDTQYF.

As concerns this clonotype: An end of the junction differs from the germline gene, which may be a read error. The chain uses TRBV6-5 and TRBJ1-3; 7 nucleotides agree with TRBD1. Germline CDR1 MNHEY, CDR2 SVGAGI. The CDR3 is 16 residues long. The CDR3 loop is CASSYSTGFSGSTIYF. As DNA, the CDR3 is TGTGCCAGCAGTTACTCGACAGGGTTCTCTGGAAGCACCATATATTTT.

This clonotype was detected ten times or more. The V and J genes are TRBV7-9 and TRBJ2-7, with D maybe TRBD1 (6 bases). The germline V and J ends were trimmed by 1 base and 3 bases, with 10 bases remaining between them. The CDR3 totals 14 residues. Looked up from germline, CDR1 is SEHNR and CDR2 is FQNEAQ (reference sequence). The CDR3 protein is CASSLGRGIYEQYF. DNA of the CDR3: TGTGCCAGCAGCTTAGGCAGGGGCATCTACGAGCAGTACTTC.

This clonotype was picked up many times. The chain has TRBV12-3 or TRBV12-4 and TRBJ2-2; no reliable D call. V was trimmed by 6 bases and J by 2 bases, leaving 7 bases between them. This CDR3 comprises 13 residues. Written as DNA, the CDR3 is TGTGCCAGCAGACGGCTTAACACCGGGGAGCTGTTTTTT. Translated, it gives CASRRLNTGELFF.

This clonotype has a handful of counts. With a much larger clone just one base away, this may be a read error. The chain employs TRBV9 and TRBJ1-5, with 8 bases aligning to TRBD1. CDR1 SGDLS and CDR2 YYNGEE come from the germline V gene. This CDR3 has 15 residues. In DNA, the CDR3 is TGTGCCAGCAGCGCGGGGGCAGGGGGCTCTCAGCCCCCGCATTTT. It yields the protein CASSAGAGGSQPPHF.

Remarks on this clonotype: The CDR3 ends on some other residue instead of the conserved phenylalanine or tryptophan, so this is likely a read error. CDR3: CASSQASPAGEAFL. The CDR3 coding sequence is TGTGCCAGCAGCCAAGCCTCCCCGGCCGGCGAAGCTTTCCTT. This chain joins TRBV14 and TRBJ1-1; no clear D. The germline gives CDR1 SGHDN, CDR2 FVKESK. V lost 1 base to trimming and J lost 8 bases, with 14 bases between them. The CDR3 length is 14 residues.

The chain combines TRBV6-1 with TRBJ1-2, with a weak D call TRBD1 (5 bases). The V end was cut by 10 bases, the J end by 7 bases, with 16 bases between. The CDR3 consists of 12 residues. Per the germline V gene, CDR1 is MNHNS and CDR2 is SASEGT. The DNA of the CDR3 is TGTGCCACCACAGAGCCAGGGTTTGGCTACACCTTC. This encodes CATTEPGFGYTF.

This clonotype has a handful of counts. DNA of the CDR3: TGTGCCAGCACCCAATGGGCCCGCTATAATTCACCCCTCCACTTT. This sequence encodes CASTQWARYNSPLHF. The chain recombines TRBV27 with TRBJ1-6; D unresolved. The CDR3 contains 15 residues. The germline V and J ends were trimmed by 7 bases and 3 bases, with 13 bases remaining between them. Germline assignment: CDR1 MNHEY and CDR2 SMNVEV (reference sequence).

This clonotype was seen repeatedly, ten times or more. The chain recombines TRBV6-6 with TRBJ2-5, with D perhaps TRBD1 or TRBD2 (5 bases each). The CDR3 runs 13 residues. The V gene lost 0 bases and the J gene lost 5 bases, with 7 bases spanning the gap. Germline V gives CDR1 MNHNY, CDR2 SVGAGI (reference sequence). The chain's CDR3 is CASSYSGAETQYF. CDR3 in DNA: TGTGCCAGCAGTTACTCCGGGGCCGAGACCCAGTACTTC.

This clonotype was seen at least ten times. This CDR3 is CASSYRTSGVRNEQYF. In nucleotides, the CDR3 is TGTGCCAGCAGTTACAGGACTAGCGGAGTGAGGAACGAGCAGTACTTC. The V and J genes are TRBV12-3 or TRBV12-4 and TRBJ2-7, with 10 positions matching TRBD2. V gave up 4 bases and J gave up 5 bases; unmatched junction bases: 11. The CDR3 is made up of 16 amino acids.

This chain connects TRBV29-1 to TRBJ1-2; no firm D call. Germline CDR1 and CDR2: SQVTM and ANQGSEA. Trimming took off 8 bases at V and 4 bases at J, with 14 bases between the two ends. The CDR3 loop spans 12 amino acids. CDR3 amino acids: CSLDYGSYGYTF. As DNA, the CDR3 is TGCAGCTTAGATTACGGTAGCTATGGCTACACCTTC.

Ten or more counts support this clonotype. The rearrangement links TRBV18 to TRBJ1-2; weak D call: TRBD1 (6 bases). CDR1 is KGHSH and CDR2 is LQKENI in the germline V gene. Trimming shortened V by 2 bases and J by 0 bases, and 10 bases separated the two germline ends. This CDR3 region has 15 residues. CDR3 DNA: TGTGCCAGCTCACCAGGACAGAATCCTAACTATGGCTACACCTTC. This encodes CASSPGQNPNYGYTF.

This clonotype was detected many times. This chain uses TRBV7-2 with TRBJ2-5; D unclear. Germline CDR1 is SGHTA and CDR2 is FQGNSA. The CDR3 loop spans 11 amino acids. The germline V and J ends were trimmed by 1 base and 4 bases, with 1 base remaining between them. The CDR3 protein is CASSLVETQYF. CDR3 bases: TGTGCCAGCAGCTTAGTAGAGACCCAGTACTTC.

This clonotype was seen ten or more times. V usage is TRBV7-9 and J usage is TRBJ2-1, with 10 bases fitting TRBD1. CDR3 length: 16 amino acids. Germline CDR1 is SEHNR and CDR2 is FQNEAQ (reference sequence). Trimming took 2 bases from V and 6 from J; bases not matched to a gene: 7. CDR3 nucleotide sequence: TGTGCCAGCAGCTTATTTCGGGACAGGGGCGTCAATGAGCAGTTCTTC. Protein: CASSLFRDRGVNEQFF.

The sample holds many counts of this clonotype. The chain carries TRBV7-6 and TRBJ2-3; possibly TRBD1 for D (7 bases). Between the trimmed V and J ends, which lost 3 bases and 0 bases, there was a span of 13 bases. From germline, CDR1 is SGHVS and CDR2 FNYEAQ. CDR3 length: 16 amino acids. CDR3 region: CASSFRGASSTDTQYF. The CDR3 DNA reads TGTGCCAGCAGCTTCAGGGGGGCCTCTAGCACAGATACGCAGTATTTT. The full variable domain, in which reference TRBV7-6 and TRBJ2-3 provide the parts outside the CDR3, is GAGVSQSPRYKVTKRGQDVALRCDPISGHVSLYWYRQALGQGPEFLTYFNYEAQQDKSGLPNDRFSAERPEGSISTLTIQRTEQRDSAMYRCASSFRGASSTDTQYFGPGTRLTVL.

This clonotype has a count of ten or more. The rearrangement uses TRBV7-2 and TRBJ1-6; D is possibly TRBD1 (6 bases). V was pared by 5 bases and J by 5 bases, with 16 bases between. The CDR3 runs to 16 residues. CDR1 SGHTA and CDR2 FQGNSA come from the germline V gene. The CDR3 DNA is TGTGCCAGCAGCCCACAAACGGGGGGCGATAATTCACCCCTCCACTTT. It encodes CASSPQTGGDNSPLHF. The full variable domain, completed using reference TRBV7-2 and TRBJ1-6, is GAGVSQSPSNKVTEKGKDVELRCDPISGHTALYWYRQSLGQGLEFLIYFQGNSAPDKSGLPSDRFSAERTGGSVSTLTIQRTQQEDSAVYLCASSPQTGGDNSPLHFGNGTRLTVT.

V and J are TRBV19 and TRBJ2-7, with 8 bases lining up with TRBD1. Trimming cost V 3 bases and J 0 bases; bases outside gene matches: 4. The CDR3 covers 15 residues. CDR1 LNHDA and CDR2 SQIVND come from the germline V gene (reference sequence). The CDR3 DNA is TGTGCCAGTAGTATTATCGGGACAGGCTCCTACGAGCAGTACTTC. Protein product: CASSIIGTGSYEQYF.

This clonotype occurred many times. The chain combines TRBV19 with TRBJ2-1, with no clear D. The germline V gene encodes CDR1 LNHDA and CDR2 SQIVND (reference sequence). The CDR3 has 13 residues. V shed 3 bases and J shed 2 bases, with 5 bases lying between them. The CDR3 DNA reads as TGTGCCAGTAGTATCAACACCTACAATGAGCAGTTCTTC. Translation gives CASSINTYNEQFF.

This clonotype was picked up many times. The chain employs TRBV7-2 and TRBJ1-2, with D possibly matching TRBD1 (5 bases). V was trimmed by 1 base and J by 7 bases, leaving 16 bases between them. CDR1 and CDR2 from the germline V gene are SGHTA and FQGNSA. The CDR3 runs 15 residues. The CDR3 spells CASSLEGEARCGYTF. The CDR3 region has the DNA TGTGCCAGCAGCTTAGAAGGGGAGGCACGCTGTGGCTACACCTTC.

This clonotype was seen at least ten times. V gene TRBV20-1 combines with J gene TRBJ1-5; TRBD1 agrees at 11 bases. The CDR3 length is 15 residues. The trim removed 0 bases at V and 3 bases at J, leaving 1 base unmatched. Germline CDR1 reads DFQATT; CDR2 reads SNEGSKA (reference sequence). The CDR3: CSAREGQGDNQPQHF. In DNA form, the CDR3 reads TGCAGTGCTAGAGAGGGACAGGGGGACAATCAGCCCCAGCATTTT.